Reported below is one T cell receptor (beta chain). The junction differs from germline at one of its ends, possibly a read error. The template was RNA from unsorted bulk tissue. A modified ARM-PCR protocol with three rounds of nested PCR amplified TCRbeta. MiXCR, run by TCRdb on the multiplex PCR reads, gives a single entry per CDR3 protein. The repertoire holds roughly 76,000 distinct CDR3 sequences, with under 70% as singletons. This record comes from a study of tumor and adjacent non-tumor tissue in lung cancer. Germline V gene sequence: CDR1 DFQATT, CDR2 SNEGSKA (reference sequence). CDR3 length: 15 amino acids.

The V gene is TRBV20-1, the J gene TRBJ2-2; 10 bases align to TRBD2. The sequence came from an older woman with non-small cell lung cancer. The sequencing sample was made of lung tumor tissue. This chain's CDR3 is CNAFPAGGPSGELFF. In DNA, the CDR3 is TGCAATGCTTTCCCAGCGGGAGGGCCTTCCGGGGAGCTGTTTTTT.